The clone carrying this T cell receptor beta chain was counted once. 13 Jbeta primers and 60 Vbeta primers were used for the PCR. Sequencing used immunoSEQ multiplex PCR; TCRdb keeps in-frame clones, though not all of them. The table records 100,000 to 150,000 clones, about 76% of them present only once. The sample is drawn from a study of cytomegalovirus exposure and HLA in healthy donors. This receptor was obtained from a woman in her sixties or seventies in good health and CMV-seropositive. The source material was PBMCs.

CDR3 sequence reads: CASSSLGAPGETQYF. In nucleotides, the CDR3 is TGTGCCAGCAGCTCCCTGGGAGCGCCCGGGGAGACCCAGTACTTC. The genes are TRBV7-3 and TRBJ2-5; possible D gene TRBD2, 5 bases. This CDR3 is 15 amino acids long. Per germline, CDR1 SGHTA and CDR2 FQGTGA. V lost 4 bases, J lost 5 bases, and 17 bases lay in between.